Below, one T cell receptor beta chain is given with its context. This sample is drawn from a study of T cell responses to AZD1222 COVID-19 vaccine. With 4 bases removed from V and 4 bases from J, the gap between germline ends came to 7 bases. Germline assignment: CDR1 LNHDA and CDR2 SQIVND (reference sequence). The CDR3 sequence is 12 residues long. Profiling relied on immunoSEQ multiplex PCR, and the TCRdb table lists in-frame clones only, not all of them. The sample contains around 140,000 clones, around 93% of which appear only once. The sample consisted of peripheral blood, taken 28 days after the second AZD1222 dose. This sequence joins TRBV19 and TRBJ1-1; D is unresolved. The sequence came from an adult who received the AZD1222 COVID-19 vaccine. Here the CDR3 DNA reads TGTGCCAGTAGTAACCCTTCCACTGAAGCTTTCTTT. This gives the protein CASSNPSTEAFF.